One TCR beta chain is described in this entry. This sample stems from a study of shared clonotypes between healthy human individuals. V was clipped by 2 bases and J by 3 bases, with 11 bases between them. CDR1 is SGHTA and CDR2 is FQGNSA in the germline V gene. This CDR3 contains 15 residues. Repertoires were generated with immunoSEQ multiplex PCR, while TCRdb's copy carries only in-frame clones and drops some. The table shows approximately 2.4 million clones, with 90% to 97% occurring only once. The specimen was naive CD4+ T cells sorted from blood. The subset: CD45RA+ positively selected. The receptor's source is a man between 18 and 29 years old in good health. The chain links TRBV7-2 to TRBJ2-1; D is perhaps TRBD1 or TRBD2 (5 bases each). The CDR3 bases are TGTGCCAGCAGCTTACTTGGGACGGACTACAATGAGCAGTTCTTC. Translated, it gives CASSLLGTDYNEQFF.